Listed here are 23 T cell receptor beta chains from one sample, sequenced in a study of blood T cell repertoires in COVID-19. TCRdb's copy holds only in-frame clones and misses some; the assay was immunoSEQ multiplex PCR. Of 50,000 to 70,000 clones listed, about 87% are singletons. Sample: peripheral blood. All receptors derive from a human donor with active COVID-19. The donor label of this sample is uncertain.

The CDR3: CASSGYRETQYF. The CDR3, as DNA: TGTGCCAGCAGCGGATACAGGGAGACCCAGTACTTC. The chain links TRBV9 to TRBJ2-5; possibly TRBD1 for D (5 bases). CDR1 is SGDLS and CDR2 is YYNGEE in the germline V gene. The V gene lost 3 bases and the J gene lost 5 bases, with 8 bases spanning the gap. This CDR3 contains 12 residues.

This chain links TRBV18 with TRBJ1-3, with a tentative D call TRBD1 (6 bases). Trimming removed 2 bases at V and 8 bases at J, with 16 bases between. The germline CDR1 and CDR2 sequences are KGHSH and LQKENI. The CDR3 covers 15 residues. The DNA of the CDR3 is TGTGCCAGCTCACCAAGGGGGGGGCGAGAAGACACCATATATTTT. Translating it yields CASSPRGGREDTIYF.

The chain combines TRBV5-4 with TRBJ2-1; 7 nucleotides match TRBD2. The CDR3 is 15 amino acids. The germline V gene encodes CDR1 SGHNT and CDR2 YYREEE (reference sequence). The J segment lost 7 bases and the V segment lost 7 bases, leaving 14 bases of the junction unmatched. As DNA, the CDR3 is TGTGCCAGCGCTCCAAGGGCTAGCGGACTGAATGAGCAGTTCTTC. Translation: CASAPRASGLNEQFF.

CDR3 nucleotide sequence: TGTGCCAGCAGTTCGCGACAGTTTAGCTACGAGCAGTACTTC. It translates to CASSSRQFSYEQYF. The gene calls are TRBV27 and TRBJ2-7, with TRBD1 as a possible D gene (5 bases). CDR1 and CDR2 from the germline V gene are MNHEY and SMNVEV (reference sequence). This CDR3 comprises 14 residues. Trimming shortened V by 4 bases and J by 3 bases, and 13 bases separated the two germline ends.

The chain combines TRBV5-4 with TRBJ1-1; D unclear. Per the germline V gene, CDR1 is SGHNT and CDR2 is YYREEE (reference sequence). V was pared by 4 bases and J by 0 bases, with 13 bases between. This CDR3 comprises 15 residues. CDR3 sequence reads: CASSQAGIMNTEAFF. Written as DNA, the CDR3 is TGTGCCAGCAGCCAGGCGGGGATCATGAACACTGAAGCTTTCTTT.

The J gene is TRBJ2-7, the V gene TRBV7-9; 10 nucleotides match TRBD1. The CDR3 spans 15 residues. Germline CDR1 is SEHNR and CDR2 is FQNEAQ (reference sequence). V gave up 5 bases and J gave up 6 bases; unmatched junction bases: 10. The CDR3 is CASSIRQGAGGEQYF. The CDR3 DNA reads TGTGCCAGCAGCATCCGACAGGGGGCGGGGGGCGAGCAGTACTTC.

The V and J genes are TRBV11-3 and TRBJ2-3; no clear D gene. CDR3 length: 13 residues. Germline V lookup: CDR1 SGHNT, CDR2 YENEEA. Deletions cut 5 bases from V and 2 bases from J, with 8 bases between. The CDR3 here is CASSPVPTDTQYF. The DNA of the CDR3 is TGTGCCAGCAGCCCCGTTCCCACAGATACGCAGTATTTT.

CDR3 nucleotides: TGCGCCAGCAGCCCCCAACAGGGGCGGAAGGGCACTGAAGCTTTCTTT. Amino acid sequence: CASSPQQGRKGTEAFF. The rearrangement joins TRBV5-1 to TRBJ1-1; 7 nucleotides match TRBD1. Trimming cost V 4 bases and J 4 bases; bases outside gene matches: 13. This CDR3 has 16 amino acids. Germline CDR1 and CDR2: SGHRS and YFSETQ.

For the CDR3, the DNA is TGTGCCAGCAGTTCGCCGGGACTTGGGGAAATTACAGATACGCAGTATTTT. It codes for CASSSPGLGEITDTQYF. V usage is TRBV28 and J usage is TRBJ2-3, with D maybe TRBD2 (6 bases). Germline CDR1 reads MDHEN; CDR2 reads SYDVKM. The V and J ends lost 4 bases and 3 bases respectively, with 20 bases between them. This CDR3 comprises 17 residues.

Here the CDR3 DNA reads TGTGCCACCAGTGATGGGGCCTCAATCCATGAGCAGTTCTTC. Translation: CATSDGASIHEQFF. The chain joins TRBV24-1 to TRBJ2-1, with D possibly matching TRBD1 (5 bases). From germline, CDR1 is KGHDR and CDR2 SFDVKD. The CDR3 extends over 14 amino acids. V lost 3 bases and J lost 8, with 13 bases in between.

The chain recombines TRBV15 with TRBJ1-3; the D is unclear. The V gene lost 0 bases and the J gene lost 2 bases, with 11 bases spanning the gap. The CDR3 has 16 amino acids. In germline, CDR1 is LNHNV, CDR2 YYDKDF (reference sequence). The CDR3 coding sequence is TGTGCCACCAGCAGAGACGGGAGCAGCCCTGGAAACACCATATATTTT. Translating gives CATSRDGSSPGNTIYF.

The chain recombines TRBV19 with TRBJ2-3; 7 bases match TRBD2. With 6 bases clipped from V and 3 bases from J, the junction kept 12 bases outside the gene matches. Germline values: CDR1 LNHDA, CDR2 SQIVND (reference sequence). The CDR3 contains 16 residues. CDR3 sequence reads: CASSQRVTSVTDTQYF. The CDR3 DNA reads TGTGCCAGTAGCCAAAGGGTTACTAGCGTTACAGATACGCAGTATTTT.

The chain employs TRBV3-1 (or the pseudogene TRBV3-2) and TRBJ2-1; 7 bases match TRBD2. Looked up from germline, CDR1 is LGHDT and CDR2 is YNNKEL (reference sequence). CDR3 size: 15 residues. J gave up 7 bases and V 1 base, and 7 bases lay outside the gene matches. DNA of the CDR3: TGTGCCAGCAGCCAAGCCGGGGGGAGAGGGAATGAGCAGTTCTTC. Translated: CASSQAGGRGNEQFF.

The J gene is TRBJ2-1, the V gene TRBV20-1; tentatively, D is TRBD1 (5 bases). CDR1 DFQATT and CDR2 SNEGSKA come from the germline V gene (reference sequence). The CDR3 consists of 13 residues. V dropped 3 bases and J dropped 7 bases, with 13 bases sitting between them. The CDR3 loop is CSASLPGRNEQFF. CDR3 DNA: TGCAGTGCTAGTCTCCCAGGGCGGAATGAGCAGTTCTTC.

The chain couples TRBV25-1 to TRBJ2-3; 7 bases fit TRBD2. Germline V gene data show CDR1 as MGHDK and CDR2 as SYGVNS. CDR3 length: 15 residues. V lost 7 bases to trimming and J lost 2 bases; unmatched junction nucleotides: 9. The CDR3 loop is CASKRTSEITDTQYF. The CDR3 coding sequence is TGTGCCAGCAAAAGGACTAGTGAAATCACAGATACGCAGTATTTT.

The V call is TRBV13, the J call TRBJ1-1; the D gene is possibly TRBD1 (6 bases). The CDR3 has 17 residues. V dropped 0 bases and J dropped 4 bases, with 18 bases sitting between them. CDR1 and CDR2 (germline): PRHDT, FYEKMQ (reference sequence). The CDR3 spells CASSLGLMGRGTTEAFF. CDR3 sequence (DNA): TGTGCCAGCAGCTTAGGCCTAATGGGAAGGGGGACCACTGAAGCTTTCTTT.

J is TRBJ2-7 and V is TRBV28; 7 bases match TRBD1. The germline gives CDR1 MDHEN, CDR2 SYDVKM. The V and J ends lost 10 bases and 2 bases, in that order; junction bases with no gene match: 8. This CDR3 has 13 amino acids. CDR3 coding DNA: TGTGCCACCGAGCCGGGACAGACCTACGAGCAGTACTTC. This sequence encodes CATEPGQTYEQYF.

V usage is TRBV24-1 and J usage is TRBJ2-2; 8 bases are a match to TRBD1. This CDR3 region has 13 residues. Trimming removed 7 bases from V and 6 bases from J; junction bases left unmatched: 3. Germline CDR1 KGHDR, CDR2 SFDVKD. CDR3 in amino acids: CATSGQGSGELFF. The DNA for the CDR3 is TGTGCCACCAGCGGACAGGGTTCCGGGGAGCTGTTTTTT.

This clone was seen only once. The V call is TRBV19, the J call TRBJ1-6; 7 bases agree with TRBD1. This CDR3 spans 15 amino acids. The V gene's germline CDR1 is LNHDA and CDR2 SQIVND (reference sequence). The junction had 8 bases not matched to a gene; V was cut back by 6 bases and J by 6 bases. The CDR3 DNA follows: TGTGCCAGTAGCGATCGACAGGGCGGTAATTCACCCCTCCACTTT. It translates to CASSDRQGGNSPLHF.

The chain links TRBV7-2 to TRBJ1-2; D remains ambiguous. Germline V gene lookup returns CDR1 SGHTA and CDR2 FQGNSA. With 5 bases removed from V and 4 bases from J, the gap between germline ends came to 17 bases. The CDR3 extends over 15 amino acids. The CDR3 DNA reads TGTGCCAGCAGCGTCCCGCCGGGTTTTGCCTATGGCTACACCTTC. Protein: CASSVPPGFAYGYTF.

The chain joins TRBV7-9 to TRBJ2-5, with 8 positions matching TRBD1. The CDR3 loop spans 13 amino acids. Looked up from germline, CDR1 is SEHNR and CDR2 is FQNEAQ (reference sequence). The V segment lost 5 bases and the J segment 4 bases; nucleotides outside the gene matches: 3. In nucleotides, the CDR3 is TGTGCCAGCAGCCCGACAGGGGTAGAGACCCAGTACTTC. Translated: CASSPTGVETQYF.

The rearrangement uses TRBV4-3 and TRBJ1-6, with 7 positions matching TRBD1. The J segment lost 16 bases and the V segment lost 0 bases, leaving 9 bases of the junction unmatched. The CDR3 extends over 14 amino acids. CDR1 is LGHNA and CDR2 is YSLEER in the germline V gene. CDR3 nucleotide sequence: TGCGCCAGCAGCCAAGATGCGGGGACAGCCCCACTCCACTTT. It codes for CASSQDAGTAPLHF.

V is TRBV28 and J is TRBJ2-7; 8 bases agree with TRBD2. Germline V CDR1 and CDR2: MDHEN, SYDVKM. V lost 6 bases, J lost 3 bases, and 7 bases stayed unmatched. The CDR3 extends over 14 amino acids. CDR3 protein: CASRPSGPIYEQYF. CDR3 bases: TGTGCCAGCAGGCCTAGCGGGCCAATCTACGAGCAGTACTTC.